The 13 T cell receptor beta chains below all came from one sample that was sequenced in a study of CXCR3-negative and CXCR3-positive naive CD8 T cells. 5' RACE with UMI labels generated the TRB cDNA libraries. TCRdb reworked the 5' RACE reads into one entry per CDR3 protein, no DNA. The sample's table shows approximately 100,000 distinct CDR3 sequences. The specimen was naive CXCR3- CD8+ T cells from blood. The subset denotes: CD45RO-CCR7+CD27+CD95- naive CD8+ T cells lacking CXCR3 (TNR3-). These receptors came from a human donor in good health. Some clones in this sample may be carry-over from other donors' samples.

The rearrangement uses TRBV4-1 and TRBJ1-2. The CDR3 contains 14 residues. Germline lookup yields CDR1 MGHRA and CDR2 YSYEKL. CDR3 sequence reads: CASTPGRGSYGYTF.

The chain employs TRBV5-1 and TRBJ2-1; TCRdb outputs TRBD1, but without DNA this stays unchecked. Germline loops: CDR1 SGHRS, CDR2 YFSETQ. The CDR3 extends over 16 amino acids. CDR3 residues: CASSLWGGGEYNEQFF.

The chain has TRBV14 and TRBJ1-1; the TRBD1 assignment by TCRdb is unverifiable without DNA. From germline, CDR1 is SGHDN and CDR2 FVKESK. The CDR3 sequence is 13 residues long. CDR3 region: CASRHGGETEAFF.

The rearrangement uses TRBV2 and TRBJ2-5; TCRdb picks TRBD1, but there is no DNA to check that call. The length of the CDR3 is 13 residues. From germline, CDR1 is SNHLY and CDR2 FYNNEI. The CDR3 spells CASRDFQGETQYF.

The chain employs TRBV27 and TRBJ2-7; the D gene TCRdb calls, TRBD2, cannot be checked with no DNA. The germline V gene encodes CDR1 MNHEY and CDR2 SMNVEV (reference sequence). The CDR3 covers 14 residues. The CDR3 reads CASSPQGLSYEQYF.

The chain has TRBV11-3 and TRBJ2-2; TCRdb's D call, TRBD2, is unchecked because there is no DNA. CDR1 SGHNT and CDR2 YENEEA come from the germline V gene. The CDR3 contains 17 residues. The CDR3 region is CASSSGRGLAFTGELFF.

The genes are TRBV3-1 and TRBJ2-5. Looked up from germline, CDR1 is LGHDT and CDR2 is YNNKEL (reference sequence). CDR3 length: 14 amino acids. CDR3 amino acids: CASSQEWQEETQYF.

The chain has TRBV12-3 or TRBV12-4 and TRBJ2-7. The CDR3 runs 14 residues. CDR3 sequence reads: CASSHSRAPYEQYF.

The chain uses TRBV7-3 and TRBJ2-1; the TCRdb D gene call, TRBD2, has no DNA to confirm it. This CDR3 has 15 residues. Germline lookup yields CDR1 SGHTA and CDR2 FQGTGA. The chain's CDR3 is CASSLSLAGVNEQFF.

This chain joins TRBV24-1 and TRBJ2-2; with no DNA, the TCRdb D assignment of TRBD2 cannot be verified. Germline CDR1 is KGHDR and CDR2 is SFDVKD. The CDR3 has 11 residues. The CDR3 loop is CATQRGGELFF.

This chain connects TRBV3-1 to TRBJ2-7. There are 16 residues in the CDR3. Germline loops: CDR1 LGHDT, CDR2 YNNKEL (reference sequence). The CDR3 is CASSQDSTGWSDEQYF.

The chain's CDR3 is CSASGPRSGGYEQYF. The J gene is TRBJ2-7, the V gene TRBV20-1; the D call from TCRdb, TRBD2, cannot be confirmed without DNA. Germline assignment: CDR1 DFQATT and CDR2 SNEGSKA (reference sequence). The CDR3 is 15 amino acids.

The chain has TRBV7-9 and TRBJ2-6. CDR3 size: 13 residues. The germline gives CDR1 SEHNR, CDR2 FQNEAQ (reference sequence). This chain's CDR3 is CASSLAGANVLTF.